Detailed here is one T cell receptor (beta chain). The sample originates from a study of spatial heterogeneity in lung cancer. The wider study: On average, each unique TCR and UMI combination appeared more than ten times in raw reads.

Time point of the sample: sample taken at primary tumor resection. Sequencing of whole RNA from tumor, nontumor lung or frozen PBMC involved no sorting. A distinct unique molecular identifier was carried by each TCR cDNA molecule. One entry per CDR3 protein results from TCRdb running MiXCR on the 5' RACE reads. The table shows more than 85,000 distinct CDR3 sequences, with 7% to 9% occurring only once. Unmatched junction bases numbered 6, after V lost 0 bases and J lost 0 bases. Germline loops: CDR1 ENHRY, CDR2 SYGVKD. The CDR3 extends over 17 amino acids. Sequenced here: PBMCs, sampled at surgery. This sequence was found in a male donor with early-stage non-small cell lung cancer. The chain has TRBV10-3 and TRBJ2-3; TRBD2 aligns across 7 bases. The CDR3 nucleotides are TGTGCCATCAGTGAGTCGTGGGCTAGCGGTAGCACAGATACGCAGTATTTT. Translated, it gives CAISESWASGSTDTQYF.